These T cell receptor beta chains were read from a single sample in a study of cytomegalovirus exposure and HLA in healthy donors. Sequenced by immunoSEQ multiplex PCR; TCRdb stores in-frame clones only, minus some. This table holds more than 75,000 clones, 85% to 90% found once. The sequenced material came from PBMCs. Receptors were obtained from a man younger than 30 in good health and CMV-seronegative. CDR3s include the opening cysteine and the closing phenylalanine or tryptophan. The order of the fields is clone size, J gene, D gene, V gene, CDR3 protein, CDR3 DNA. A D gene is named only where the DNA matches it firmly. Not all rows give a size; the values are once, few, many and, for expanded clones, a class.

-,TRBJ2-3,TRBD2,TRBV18,CASSPNSGDTQYF,TGTGCCAGCTCACCAAATAGCGGGGATACGCAGTATTTT
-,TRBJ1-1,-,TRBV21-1,CANSRQGETNTEAFF,TGTGCCAACAGCAGGCAGGGGGAAACGAACACTGAAGCTTTCTTT
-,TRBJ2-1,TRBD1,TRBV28,CASRQGPTYNEQFF,TGTGCCAGCAGACAGGGGCCCACCTACAATGAGCAGTTCTTC
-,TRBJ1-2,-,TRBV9,CASSSRPAGDNGYTF,TGTGCCAGCAGCTCCCGACCCGCAGGGGATAATGGCTACACCTTC
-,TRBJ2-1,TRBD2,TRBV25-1,CASSDPGLAGREANEQFF,TGTGCCAGCAGTGACCCCGGACTAGCGGGGAGGGAGGCCAATGAGCAGTTCTTC
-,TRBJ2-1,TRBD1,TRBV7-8,CASSPRQGDYNEQFF,TGTGCCAGCAGCCCCCGACAGGGAGACTACAATGAGCAGTTCTTC
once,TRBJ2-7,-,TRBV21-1,CASTRQGQPKYF,TGTGCCAGCACTAGACAGGGGCAACCTAAGTACTTC
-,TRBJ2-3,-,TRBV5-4,CASSFRRNTDTQYF,TGTGCCAGCAGCTTTCGGAGAAACACAGATACGCAGTATTTT
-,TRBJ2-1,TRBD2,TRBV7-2,CASSFLAGSSYNEQFF,TGTGCCAGCAGCTTCCTAGCGGGTAGCTCCTACAATGAGCAGTTCTTC
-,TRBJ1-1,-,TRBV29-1,CSVYGGSGNTEAFF,TGCAGCGTTTACGGGGGGTCCGGGAACACTGAAGCTTTCTTT
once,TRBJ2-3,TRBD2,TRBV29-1,CSVDPSGITDTQYF,TGCAGCGTTGATCCTAGCGGGATCACAGATACGCAGTATTTT
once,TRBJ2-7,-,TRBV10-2,CASSELAWTYEQYF,TGCGCCAGCAGTGAACTAGCTTGGACCTACGAGCAGTACTTC
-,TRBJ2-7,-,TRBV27,CASSMGGEQYF,TGTGCCAGCAGTATGGGAGGCGAGCAGTACTTC
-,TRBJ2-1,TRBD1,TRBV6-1,CASSRDSSYNEQFF,TGTGCCAGCAGCCGGGACAGCTCCTACAATGAGCAGTTCTTC
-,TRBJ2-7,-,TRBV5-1,CASSFPSKGYEQYF,TGCGCCAGCAGCTTCCCCTCGAAGGGGTACGAGCAGTACTTC
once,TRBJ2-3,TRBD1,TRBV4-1,CASSQEPRQGARRDTQYF,TGCGCCAGCAGCCAAGAGCCCCGACAGGGGGCGCGGCGAGATACGCAGTATTTT
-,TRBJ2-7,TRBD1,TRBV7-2,CASSLDRGSYEQYF,TGTGCCAGCAGCCTAGACAGGGGTTCCTACGAGCAGTACTTC
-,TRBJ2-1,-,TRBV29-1,CSVRRGTAGNEQFF,TGCAGCGTTCGCAGGGGGACAGCGGGTAATGAGCAGTTCTTC
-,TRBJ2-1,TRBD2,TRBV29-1,CSVQLAGEHEQFF,TGCAGCGTACAACTAGCGGGAGAACATGAGCAGTTCTTC
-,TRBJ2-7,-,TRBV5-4,CAVNFGGCEQYF,TGTGCCGTGAACTTCGGGGGTTGCGAGCAGTACTTC
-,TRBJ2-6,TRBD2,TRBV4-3,CASSQDRPLAGEVGANVLTF,TGCGCCAGCAGCCAAGATCGCCCACTAGCGGGAGAGGTTGGGGCCAACGTCCTGACTTTC
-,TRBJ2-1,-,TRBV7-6,CASSIRGNEQFF,TGTGCCAGCAGTATCAGGGGTAATGAGCAGTTCTTC
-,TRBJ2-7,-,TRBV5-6,CASASRDRAYEQYF,TGTGCCAGCGCATCCAGAGACAGAGCCTACGAGCAGTACTTC
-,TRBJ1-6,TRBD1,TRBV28,CASSLPPGQGRRSPLHF,TGTGCCAGCAGTTTACCCCCGGGACAGGGAAGGCGTTCACCCCTCCACTTT